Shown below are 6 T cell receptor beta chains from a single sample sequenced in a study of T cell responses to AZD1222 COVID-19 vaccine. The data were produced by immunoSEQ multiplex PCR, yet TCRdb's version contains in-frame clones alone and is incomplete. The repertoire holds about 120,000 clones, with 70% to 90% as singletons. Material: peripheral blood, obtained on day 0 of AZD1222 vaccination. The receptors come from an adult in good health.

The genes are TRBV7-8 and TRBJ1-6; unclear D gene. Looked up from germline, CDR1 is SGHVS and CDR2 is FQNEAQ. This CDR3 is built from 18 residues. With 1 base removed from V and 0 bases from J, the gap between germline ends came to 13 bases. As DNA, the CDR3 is TGTGCCAGCAGCTTAGACGCCATGGGCTCCTCCTATAATTCACCCCTCCACTTT. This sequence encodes CASSLDAMGSSYNSPLHF.

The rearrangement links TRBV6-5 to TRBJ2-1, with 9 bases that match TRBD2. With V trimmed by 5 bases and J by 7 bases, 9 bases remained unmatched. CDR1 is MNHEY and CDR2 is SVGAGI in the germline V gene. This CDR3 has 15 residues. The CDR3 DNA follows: TGTGCCAGCAGTCCCCTGGCGGGAGGGGAGAATGAGCAGTTCTTC. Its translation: CASSPLAGGENEQFF.

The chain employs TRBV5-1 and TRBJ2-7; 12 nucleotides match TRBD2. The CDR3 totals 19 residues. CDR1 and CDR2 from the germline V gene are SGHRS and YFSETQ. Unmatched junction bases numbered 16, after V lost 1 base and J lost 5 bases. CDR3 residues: CASSLYLTSLAGGSHEQYF. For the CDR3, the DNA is TGCGCCAGCAGCTTGTACTTGACCTCCCTAGCGGGAGGGAGTCACGAGCAGTACTTC.

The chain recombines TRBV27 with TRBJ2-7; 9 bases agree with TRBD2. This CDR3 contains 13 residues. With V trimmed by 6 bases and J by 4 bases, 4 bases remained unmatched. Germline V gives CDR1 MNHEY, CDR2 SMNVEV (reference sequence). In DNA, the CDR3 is TGTGCCAGCAGGGTTAGCGGGAGATACGAGCAGTACTTC. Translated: CASRVSGRYEQYF.

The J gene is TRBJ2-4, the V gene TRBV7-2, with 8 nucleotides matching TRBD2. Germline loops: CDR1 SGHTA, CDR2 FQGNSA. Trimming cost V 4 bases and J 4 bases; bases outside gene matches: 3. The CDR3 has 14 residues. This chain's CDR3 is CASSYGRGKNIQYF. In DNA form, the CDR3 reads TGTGCCAGCAGCTACGGGAGGGGTAAAAACATTCAGTACTTC.

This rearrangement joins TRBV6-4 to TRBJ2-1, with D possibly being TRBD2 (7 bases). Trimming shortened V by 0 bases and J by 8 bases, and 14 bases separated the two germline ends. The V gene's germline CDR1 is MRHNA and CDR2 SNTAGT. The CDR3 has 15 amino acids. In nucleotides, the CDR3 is TGTGCCAGCAGTGACTCGGAGGGGGGGAAGGATGAGCAGTTCTTC. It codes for CASSDSEGGKDEQFF.